This note documents a single TCR beta chain sequence. The target antigen is unknown. Separation from the roughly 670-subject first cohort characterized the roughly 120-subject validation cohort, to which the donors belonged. The data were obtained in a study of cytomegalovirus exposure and HLA in healthy donors. Using immunoSEQ multiplex PCR, the repertoire was profiled, and TCRdb retains in-frame clones only, with some absent. The sample yields 70,000 or so clones, approximately 94% seen once. Broader study findings: CMV antigen specificity was confirmed in vitro for a few CMV-associated chains.

V gave up 3 bases and J gave up 1 base, with 12 bases separating them. CDR3 length: 15 amino acids. In germline, CDR1 is MNHNS, CDR2 SASEGT. The clonotype was recovered from a woman aged 18 to 35 in good health and CMV-seronegative. This chain connects TRBV6-1 to TRBJ2-5; D ambiguous. The sample consisted of PBMCs. The CDR3 region has the DNA TGTGCCAGCAGTGAGTATAGAGGCGGCCAAGAGACCCAGTACTTC. Translating gives CASSEYRGGQETQYF.